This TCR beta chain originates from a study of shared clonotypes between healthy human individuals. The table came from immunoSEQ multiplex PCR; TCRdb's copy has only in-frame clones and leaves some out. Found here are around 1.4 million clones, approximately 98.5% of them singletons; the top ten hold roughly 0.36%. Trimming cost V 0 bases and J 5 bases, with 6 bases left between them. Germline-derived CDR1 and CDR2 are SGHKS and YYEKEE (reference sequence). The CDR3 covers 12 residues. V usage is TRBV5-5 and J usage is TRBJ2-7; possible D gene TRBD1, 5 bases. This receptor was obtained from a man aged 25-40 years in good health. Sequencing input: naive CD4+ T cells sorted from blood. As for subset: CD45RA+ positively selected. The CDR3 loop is CASSLGRDEQYF. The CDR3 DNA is TGTGCCAGCAGCTTGGGCAGGGACGAGCAGTACTTC.